This TCR beta chain was obtained from a study of Ad26.COV2.S vaccination and SARS-CoV-2 variants. Treatment given: some 19 received Ad26.COV2.S at low or high dose, single or two shots; roughly five received placebo; per-sample allocation not given. Repertoires come from day 63 after the first vaccine or placebo injection. Participants' vaccine, an Ad26 vector, delivered Wuhan-strain SARS-CoV-2 spike. Clones were read by immunoSEQ multiplex PCR, and TCRdb kept only the in-frame ones, dropping some. Counted here are roughly 300,000 clones, roughly 89% occurring once; the ten biggest clones make up roughly 5%. This CDR3 is 13 amino acids long. Trimming removed 5 bases at V and 2 bases at J, with 7 bases between. The germline V gene has CDR1 SEHNR and CDR2 FQNEAQ (reference sequence). Points from the study as a whole: Estimates derived from TCR breadth and depth analyses may have underestimated total T cell responses.

On this clone itself: What it binds is not known.

The origin of this receptor is a person between 18 and 65 years old who received the Ad26.COV2.S COVID-19 vaccine or a placebo. The sequenced sample was peripheral blood, obtained in a trial of Ad26.COV2.S vaccine versus placebo. This chain joins TRBV7-9 and TRBJ1-3; unclear D gene. The CDR3 loop is CASSPSAGNTIYF. The CDR3 nucleotides read TGTGCCAGCAGCCCCTCGGCTGGAAACACCATATATTTT.